A selection of T cell receptor beta chains follows, all from one sample in a study of blood T cell repertoires in COVID-19. The assay was immunoSEQ multiplex PCR, and TCRdb's table has in-frame clones only and misses some. The data hold approximately 180,000 clones, with approximately 88% observed a single time. The material sequenced was peripheral blood. The receptors come from a woman aged 40 to 49 with COVID-19, enrolled during active disease. Each CDR3 is given with its conserved first and last residue. The order of the fields is V gene, CDR3 protein.

>TRBV3-1/TRBV3-2
CASSQDQGRYGYTF
>TRBV11-2
CASSPSGRGETQYF
>TRBV9
CASSVVPGDEQYF
>TRBV5-1
CASSFRGQGVNQPQHF
>TRBV19
CASSMSEANEQYF
>TRBV18
CASSDPQGTMRQFF
>TRBV2
CASGIRDSNSPLHF
>TRBV15
CATSRDPGQGEKLFF
>TRBV12-5
CASMGTGDRVNYGYTF
>TRBV28
CASTPGETGANVLTF
>TRBV5-1
CASSFTGPLSPLHF
>TRBV29-1
CSVVRGRDTQYF
>TRBV18
CASSPIGGGVGNEQYF
>TRBV7-9
CASSAGTGTGYEQYF
>TRBV18
CASSLSRDRDQPQHF
>TRBV29-1
CSAIGSGGASEQFF
>TRBV7-8
CASSYRTGGAAGYTF
>TRBV9
CASSEGREQYF
>TRBV3-1/TRBV3-2
CASSQVAGGPLLF
>TRBV5-1
CASSLASRSDRGVFF
>TRBV7-3
CASSSTGAQETQYF
>TRBV3-1/TRBV3-2
CASSQDPSGYSDTQYF
>TRBV11-2
CASSSTGGLSGYTF
>TRBV10-2
CASSVQGALGYTF
>TRBV4-1
CASSQATSTVLYNEQFF
>TRBV11-2
CASSLQGAGNQPQHF
>TRBV28
CASSPWGLAGTDTQYF
>TRBV7-2
CASSLSHIYSGNTIYF
>TRBV19
CASSPRQGDLSNQPQHF
>TRBV5-6
CASSSPTSLGTYEQYF
>TRBV6-5
CAGKSGNTEAFF
>TRBV5-1
CASSLDGLNQPQHF
>TRBV19
CASRKLAGANSYNEQFF
>TRBV28
CASSLVGSSGANVLTF
>TRBV5-4
CASRTSGLMKETQYF
>TRBV9
CASSVEGHEQYF
>TRBV3-1/TRBV3-2
CASSQFGLDYEQYF
>TRBV7-9
CASSVSGPKNEQFF
>TRBV24-1
CATSDPGGGSSYEQYF
>TRBV19
CAGRQGDQPQHF
>TRBV11-3
CASSLDRTGSHEQYF
>TRBV4-2
CASSQEEGGPSYEQYF
>TRBV6-6
CASTLREGEPQHF
>TRBV5-1
CASSLARTGAFYNEQFF
>TRBV5-1
CASLSGELYNEQFF
>TRBV24-1
CATSDAGTSGQETQYF
>TRBV12-3/TRBV12-4
CASSLVVGNEQFF
>TRBV10-3
CAISESDSSGANVLTF